This T cell receptor (beta chain) was captured in a study of OX40 agonist ivuxolimab in advanced cancers. Trimming left V 4 bases short and J 8 bases short, with 15 bases between. CDR1 is SGHNT and CDR2 is YYREEE in the germline V gene (reference sequence). CDR3 length: 13 amino acids. The protocol was immunoSEQ multiplex PCR, while the TCRdb copy is restricted to in-frame clones and leaves out a portion. The table has 50,000 to 75,000 clones, 92% seen once. In regard to this clone: Antigen unknown.

Study-level results: In CD8+ T cells, expanded clones were on average more numerous than in CD4+.

This chain uses TRBV5-4 with TRBJ1-2, with D perhaps matching TRBD1 (5 bases). This TCR derives from an adult with an advanced solid tumor such as melanoma, head and neck, liver or kidney cancer. Specimen: CD4+ or CD8+ T cells sorted from blood, collected in a trial of the OX40 agonist ivuxolimab. CDR3 amino acids: CASSTGGVGGYTF. CDR3 bases: TGTGCCAGCAGCACGGGGGGGGTGGGCGGCTACACCTTC.